This TCR beta chain comes out of a study of CD8+CD57+ T cells in acquired aplastic anemia. Study overall: Sorted CD4+ plus CD8+ cells gave DNA averaging around 3 ug. Healthy donor CD4+ samples were sequenced to a depth that averaged roughly 10 million reads. General study results and limits: With respect to CD8+ Simpson's diversity, patients and controls did not differ significantly.

V lost 4 bases, J lost 3 bases, and 1 base stayed unmatched. This CDR3 has 13 residues. Per the germline V gene, CDR1 is SNHLY and CDR2 is FYNNEI. This clonotype showed up just a few times. The antigen is undetermined. TCR beta VDJ and CDR3 profiles were obtained from a genomic DNA template. TCRdb ran MiXCR on the reads and lists one entry per CDR3 protein. The sample lists about 110,000 distinct CDR3 sequences, around 49% occurring once. V is TRBV2 and J is TRBJ2-5; TRBD2 aligns across 8 bases. The sequenced sample consisted of sorted CD4+, CD8+, or CD8+CD57+ T cells (not recorded which) from PBMCs. This clonotype was obtained from a human donor in good health, serving as a control. As DNA, the CDR3 is TGTGCCAGCAGTGCGGGGGGGAAAGAGACCCAGTACTTC. Encoded protein: CASSAGGKETQYF. Combining the CDR3 with reference TRBV2 and TRBJ2-5 gives the whole variable domain EPEVTQTPSHQVTQMGQEVILRCVPISNHLYFYWYRQILGQKVEFLVSFYNNEISEKSEIFDDQFSVERPDGSNFTLKIRSTKLEDSAMYFCASSAGGKETQYFGPGTRLLVL.